This entry lists 17 T cell receptor beta chains sequenced from one sample in a study of OX40 agonist ivuxolimab in advanced cancers. The method behind the library was the immunoSEQ multiplex PCR assay. In TCRdb, the immuneACCESS table is reduced to in-frame sequences with V and J assigned. These tables do not hold every clone; where another copy was compared, an unresolved V gene accounts for under half, and the others remain unexplained. The sample table records more than 75,000 clones; around nine tenths of these occur just once. The ten top clones hold approximately 0.38% of the sample. Sequenced material: CD4+ or CD8+ T cells sorted from blood, taken in a trial of the OX40 agonist ivuxolimab. These receptors came from an adult with an advanced solid tumor such as melanoma, head and neck, liver or kidney cancer.

The V and J genes are TRBV5-4 and TRBJ2-1, with D perhaps TRBD2 (6 bases). Per the germline V gene, CDR1 is SGHNT and CDR2 is YYREEE (reference sequence). With 4 bases removed from V and 8 bases from J, the gap between germline ends came to 19 bases. The CDR3 runs to 15 residues. The CDR3 region has the DNA TGTGCCAGCAGCCCCAGCGGGTCCTCTTGGGATGAGCAGTTCTTC. Residues: CASSPSGSSWDEQFF.

The V and J genes are TRBV19 and TRBJ2-3; possibly TRBD1 or TRBD2 for D (5 bases each). V lost 0 bases and J 6 bases, leaving 22 bases between the germline ends. The CDR3 contains 18 residues. Germline values: CDR1 LNHDA, CDR2 SQIVND (reference sequence). CDR3 amino acids: CASSIDPPVGAGRDTQYF. The CDR3 DNA sequence: TGTGCCAGTAGTATAGATCCCCCGGTTGGGGCGGGCAGGGATACGCAGTATTTT.

This clone was seen a single time. V is TRBV9 and J is TRBJ2-1; D unresolved. Trimming took 4 bases from V and 1 from J, leaving 12 bases between them. Germline-derived CDR1 and CDR2 are SGDLS and YYNGEE. CDR3 size: 15 residues. CDR3 in DNA: TGTGCCAGCAGCCCAGCCCCCGAATCCTACAATGAGCAGTTCTTC. Translated, it gives CASSPAPESYNEQFF.

This chain uses TRBV7-2 with TRBJ2-7; 7 bases map to TRBD1. Per germline, CDR1 SGHTA and CDR2 FQGNSA. There are 14 residues in the CDR3. V gave up 5 bases and J gave up 1 base; unmatched junction bases: 5. The chain's CDR3 is CASSPGGFSYEQYF. The DNA of the CDR3 is TGTGCCAGCAGCCCAGGGGGTTTTTCCTACGAGCAGTACTTC.

The CDR3 sequence: CASNGVSNQPQHF. CDR3 sequence (DNA): TGTGCCAGCAATGGGGTTAGCAATCAGCCCCAGCATTTT. J is TRBJ1-5 and V is TRBV6-1, with D unclear. In germline, CDR1 is MNHNS, CDR2 SASEGT. Trimming took off 7 bases at V and 0 bases at J, with 7 bases between the two ends. The CDR3 contains 13 residues.

This CDR3 reads CASSPGTNTEQFF. CDR3 DNA: TGTGCCAGCTCACCAGGGACAAATACTGAGCAGTTCTTC. This chain joins TRBV18 and TRBJ2-1; D may be TRBD1 (6 bases). The V end was cut by 2 bases, the J end by 9 bases, with 11 bases between. The length of the CDR3 is 13 residues. Germline V gene lookup returns CDR1 KGHSH and CDR2 LQKENI.

This clone has only one observation. The V and J genes are TRBV5-1 and TRBJ2-2; D gene unclear. The CDR3 length is 19 residues. V gave up 1 base and J gave up 0 bases, with 19 bases separating them. CDR1 and CDR2 (germline): SGHRS, YFSETQ. CDR3 in amino acids: CASSLSSWAATSNTGELFF. In DNA form, the CDR3 reads TGCGCCAGCAGCTTGTCGAGTTGGGCAGCTACCTCGAACACCGGGGAGCTGTTTTTT.

The chain employs TRBV5-4 and TRBJ1-2; no clear D gene. Deletions cut 0 bases from V and 4 bases from J, with 10 bases between. The CDR3 runs to 14 residues. Germline V CDR1 and CDR2: SGHNT, YYREEE (reference sequence). CDR3 loop: CASSLEVGGYGYTF. DNA of the CDR3: TGTGCCAGCAGCTTGGAAGTGGGCGGCTATGGCTACACCTTC.

The chain is built from TRBV12-5 and TRBJ1-2, with D tentatively TRBD1 (6 bases). The germline V gene encodes CDR1 LGHNT and CDR2 FRNRAP. CDR3 size: 13 residues. Trimming stripped 6 bases from V and 3 bases from J, with 11 bases between. CDR3 sequence: CASGSQGYYGYTF. Written as DNA, the CDR3 is TGTGCTAGTGGATCACAGGGTTACTATGGCTACACCTTC.

The chain joins TRBV11-2 to TRBJ2-1, with 7 bases identical to TRBD2. Germline values: CDR1 SGHAT, CDR2 FQNNGV. CDR3 length: 16 residues. Trimming at V came to 1 base and at J to 5 bases, leaving 8 bases not matched to a gene. Written as DNA, the CDR3 is TGTGCCAGCAGCTTAGTTCGTACTAGCGAAAACAATGAGCAGTTCTTC. This encodes CASSLVRTSENNEQFF. Filled out from reference TRBV11-2 and TRBJ2-1, the complete variable domain reads EAGVAQSPRYKIIEKRQSVAFWCNPISGHATLYWYQQILGQGPKLLIQFQNNGVVDDSQLPKDRFSAERLKGVDSTLKIQPAKLEDSAVYLCASSLVRTSENNEQFFGPGTRLTVL.

The chain employs TRBV7-9 and TRBJ2-4, with D maybe TRBD2 (6 bases). Germline V lookup: CDR1 SEHNR, CDR2 FQNEAQ (reference sequence). With 3 bases removed from V and 0 bases from J, the gap between germline ends came to 12 bases. The CDR3 sequence is 16 residues long. CDR3 protein: CASSFGAGLAKNIQYF. CDR3 DNA: TGTGCCAGCAGCTTTGGGGCGGGATTAGCCAAAAACATTCAGTACTTC.

This sequence joins TRBV30 and TRBJ1-5, with TRBD1 identical over 11 bases. The CDR3 covers 16 residues. Germline CDR1 reads GTSNPN; CDR2 reads SVGIG (reference sequence). Trimming took 3 bases from V and 4 from J; bases not matched to a gene: 8. This CDR3 is CAWRARDRGGNQPQHF. In DNA, the CDR3 is TGTGCCTGGAGGGCCCGGGACAGGGGGGGGAATCAGCCCCAGCATTTT.

This clone was observed a handful of times. This chain links TRBV5-1 with TRBJ2-7, with 9 bases that match TRBD1. Germline V gives CDR1 SGHRS, CDR2 YFSETQ. V shed 4 bases and J 2 bases; nucleotides not matched to a gene: 7. This CDR3 region has 15 residues. This CDR3 reads CASSPDRGRAYEQYF. DNA for the CDR3: TGCGCCAGCAGCCCGGACAGGGGACGCGCCTACGAGCAGTACTTC.

This clone has only one observation. The chain has TRBV7-8 and TRBJ2-7, with no clear D. Germline V gene lookup returns CDR1 SGHVS and CDR2 FQNEAQ. The CDR3 runs to 13 residues. V was trimmed by 7 bases and J by 1 base, leaving 11 bases between them. CDR3 region: CASTPWVSYEQYF. In DNA form, the CDR3 reads TGTGCCAGCACCCCGTGGGTGTCCTACGAGCAGTACTTC. Supplemented by reference TRBV7-8 and TRBJ2-7, the full variable domain reads GAGVSQSPRYKVAKRGQDVALRCDPISGHVSLFWYQQALGQGPEFLTYFQNEAQLDKSGLPSDRFFAERPEGSVSTLKIQRTQQEDSAVYLCASTPWVSYEQYFGPGTRLTVT.

The CDR3 bases are TGTGCCAGTATGCCGGACAGGGCCGGCACCGGGGAGCTGTTTTTT. Its translation: CASMPDRAGTGELFF. The chain recombines TRBV19 with TRBJ2-2, with 8 nucleotides matching TRBD1. The J segment lost 4 bases and the V segment lost 7 bases, leaving 8 bases of the junction unmatched. CDR1 is LNHDA, CDR2 SQIVND, per germline (reference sequence). This CDR3 is built from 15 residues.

V gene TRBV5-1 combines with J gene TRBJ2-7; 7 bases agree with TRBD1. V dropped 6 bases and J dropped 3; count of bases not matched to a gene: 15. This CDR3 region has 16 residues. Germline CDR1 SGHRS, CDR2 YFSETQ. In nucleotides, the CDR3 is TGCGCCAGCAAGAGGGGGCAGGGGGTTTTGGTCTACGAGCAGTACTTC. Its protein product is CASKRGQGVLVYEQYF.

V gene TRBV5-1 combines with J gene TRBJ2-1; 9 nucleotides align to TRBD2. Germline CDR1 is SGHRS and CDR2 is YFSETQ. The trim removed 0 bases at V and 7 bases at J, leaving 11 bases unmatched. This CDR3 region has 17 residues. The CDR3 DNA is TGCGCCAGCAGCTTGGTCCCGGTTGGGACTAGCACGAATGAGCAGTTCTTC. Its protein is CASSLVPVGTSTNEQFF.